The 29 T cell receptor beta chains presented below share a single source sample, sequenced in a study of cytomegalovirus exposure and HLA in healthy donors. The protocol was immunoSEQ multiplex PCR, while the TCRdb copy is restricted to in-frame clones and leaves out a portion. The table includes hundreds of thousands of clones, less than 85% detected once. Sequences were obtained from PBMCs. The origin of the receptors is a woman younger than 35 in good health and CMV-seronegative.

The chain joins TRBV6-1 to TRBJ2-3; a possible D gene is TRBD2 (6 bases). The CDR3 runs to 14 residues. Trimming removed 6 bases from V and 1 base from J, with 11 bases in between. Germline V gives CDR1 MNHNS, CDR2 SASEGT. The CDR3 sequence: CASREGEGTDTQYF. CDR3 in DNA: TGTGCCAGCAGGGAGGGAGAAGGCACAGATACGCAGTATTTT.

The gene calls are TRBV30 and TRBJ1-3; 11 bases agree with TRBD1. The V gene end was trimmed by 2 bases and the J gene end by 4 bases; junction bases not matched to a gene: 7. Looked up from germline, CDR1 is GTSNPN and CDR2 is SVGIG (reference sequence). CDR3 length equals 16 residues. In DNA form, the CDR3 reads TGTGCCTGGAGTCTTGGACAGGGGGCGCAAGGAAACACCATATATTTT. The encoded protein is CAWSLGQGAQGNTIYF.

This clone was observed a few times. This chain joins TRBV27 and TRBJ1-1; tentatively, D is TRBD1 (5 bases). Trimming removed 7 bases at V and 5 bases at J, with 20 bases between. Germline-derived CDR1 and CDR2 are MNHEY and SMNVEV (reference sequence). The CDR3 has 15 amino acids. The CDR3 loop reads CASTKVGGRQTEAFF. The CDR3 nucleotides read TGTGCCAGCACCAAAGTCGGGGGGAGGCAGACTGAAGCTTTCTTT.

The chain recombines TRBV18 with TRBJ1-5; no reliable D call. The CDR3 is 18 residues long. Germline loops: CDR1 KGHSH, CDR2 LQKENI. V was shortened by 2 bases and J by 2 bases, with 19 bases between the two germline ends. The CDR3 sequence: CASSPGPGGLRGNQPQHF. CDR3 DNA: TGTGCCAGCTCACCAGGACCGGGCGGACTGCGAGGCAATCAGCCCCAGCATTTT.

This chain uses TRBV6-1 with TRBJ1-1, with D possibly matching TRBD1 (5 bases). Looked up from germline, CDR1 is MNHNS and CDR2 is SASEGT. V lost 7 bases, J lost 1 base, and 13 bases lay in between. The CDR3 is 14 amino acids. DNA of the CDR3: TGTGCCAGCATCACCAGGGAAGGGAACACTGAAGCTTTCTTT. Protein: CASITREGNTEAFF.

The chain uses TRBV5-1 and TRBJ1-1; D is possibly TRBD1 (6 bases). Deletions cut 4 bases from V and 1 base from J, with 17 bases between. CDR1 and CDR2 from the germline V gene are SGHRS and YFSETQ. The CDR3 sequence is 16 residues long. The CDR3: CASSLNALTGNTEAFF. CDR3 coding DNA: TGCGCCAGCAGCCTAAACGCCCTGACAGGGAACACTGAAGCTTTCTTT.

The V and J genes are TRBV6-1 and TRBJ1-5; no definite D call. CDR1 MNHNS and CDR2 SASEGT come from the germline V gene. Deletions cut 0 bases from V and 9 bases from J, with 9 bases between. CDR3 length equals 13 residues. The CDR3 DNA is TGTGCCAGCAGTGAAGCCCAAGGGCTGCCCCAGCATTTT. It specifies CASSEAQGLPQHF.

This clone appeared a single time. This chain joins TRBV27 and TRBJ1-6; 9 bases match TRBD1. Trimming removed 3 bases from V and 7 bases from J; junction bases left unmatched: 13. There are 18 residues in the CDR3. Germline V lookup: CDR1 MNHEY, CDR2 SMNVEV (reference sequence). The CDR3 spells CASSLRDRAVLGNSPLHF. The CDR3 DNA sequence: TGTGCCAGCAGTTTGAGGGACAGGGCTGTCCTCGGCAATTCACCCCTCCACTTT.

V gene TRBV5-4 combines with J gene TRBJ1-5, with D possibly matching TRBD1 (5 bases). Germline CDR1 is SGHNT and CDR2 is YYREEE (reference sequence). V was pared by 0 bases and J by 2 bases, with 9 bases between. The CDR3 has 15 amino acids. CDR3 amino acids: CASSLAGDGNQPQHF. For the CDR3, the DNA is TGTGCCAGCAGCTTGGCTGGGGACGGCAATCAGCCCCAGCATTTT.

J is TRBJ2-2 and V is TRBV6-1; TRBD2 might be the D (6 bases). CDR1 and CDR2 (germline): MNHNS, SASEGT. The CDR3 contains 14 residues. V gave up 7 bases and J gave up 2 bases, with 11 bases separating them. CDR3 sequence reads: CASNGGSNTGELFF. CDR3 nucleotides: TGTGCCAGCAACGGGGGAAGTAACACCGGGGAGCTGTTTTTT.

The table lists this clone with a count of one. The chain combines TRBV7-9 with TRBJ1-2; TRBD1 agrees at 8 bases. V lost 6 bases to trimming and J lost 4 bases; unmatched junction nucleotides: 4. The CDR3 loop spans 13 amino acids. Germline V gene sequence: CDR1 SEHNR, CDR2 FQNEAQ (reference sequence). The CDR3 here is CASRKQGVYGYTF. CDR3 nucleotide sequence: TGTGCCAGCAGAAAACAGGGGGTCTATGGCTACACCTTC.

The gene calls are TRBV19 and TRBJ1-2; D is uncertain. The CDR3 runs to 13 residues. V lost 4 bases to trimming and J lost 4 bases, with 10 bases between them. Germline V gene data show CDR1 as LNHDA and CDR2 as SQIVND (reference sequence). CDR3 nucleotides: TGTGCCAGTAGTAGGTCGGATACCTATGGCTACACCTTC. Translated: CASSRSDTYGYTF.

V usage is TRBV4-1 and J usage is TRBJ1-5; 9 bases agree with TRBD1. This CDR3 region has 15 residues. V lost 5 bases and J lost 4; bases outside the gene matches: 6. CDR1 and CDR2 from the germline V gene are MGHRA and YSYEKL. The CDR3, as DNA: TGCGCCAGCAGCGAACCCGGGACAGGGAATCAGCCCCAGCATTTT. It specifies CASSEPGTGNQPQHF.

The V gene is TRBV29-1, the J gene TRBJ1-2; tentatively, D is TRBD1 (5 bases). The CDR3 is 13 amino acids. Germline lookup yields CDR1 SQVTM and CDR2 ANQGSEA. The V gene lost 4 bases and the J gene lost 4 bases, with 13 bases spanning the gap. CDR3 region: CSVVRAGVYGYTF. CDR3 nucleotide sequence: TGCAGCGTTGTCAGGGCGGGGGTCTATGGCTACACCTTC.

The chain employs TRBV30 and TRBJ2-7; D is possibly TRBD1 (8 bases). This CDR3 contains 15 residues. The V gene lost 3 bases and the J gene lost 0 bases, with 15 bases spanning the gap. CDR1 and CDR2 (germline): GTSNPN, SVGIG (reference sequence). CDR3 in amino acids: CAWRGGDRFSYEQYF. The CDR3 coding sequence is TGTGCCTGGAGGGGAGGGGACAGGTTCTCCTACGAGCAGTACTTC.

The chain carries TRBV5-4 and TRBJ2-1; 10 nucleotides match TRBD2. V shed 4 bases, J shed 11 bases, and the junction held 9 bases outside the gene matches. The germline gives CDR1 SGHNT, CDR2 YYREEE (reference sequence). CDR3 length: 14 residues. Here the CDR3 DNA reads TGTGCCAGCAGCCCCGCTAGCGGGAGTAATAAGCAGTTCTTC. Protein sequence: CASSPASGSNKQFF. The full variable domain, rest sourced from reference TRBV5-4 and TRBJ2-1, is ETGVTQSPTHLIKTRGQQVTLRCSSQSGHNTVSWYQQALGQGPQFIFQYYREEENGRGNFPPRFSGLQFPNYSSELNVNALELDDSALYLCASSPASGSNKQFFGPGTRLTVL.

The V gene is TRBV11-2, the J gene TRBJ1-2; D call uncertain. The CDR3 length is 14 residues. Trimming removed 5 bases at V and 4 bases at J, with 14 bases between. Germline V gives CDR1 SGHAT, CDR2 FQNNGV. The DNA of the CDR3 is TGTGCCAGCAGCCGACCGACTCGCCCCTATGGCTACACCTTC. Its protein is CASSRPTRPYGYTF.

The chain employs TRBV27 and TRBJ2-7; D could derive from TRBD1 or TRBD2 (6 bases each). CDR1 and CDR2 from the germline V gene are MNHEY and SMNVEV (reference sequence). The V end was cut by 8 bases, the J end by 3 bases, with 26 bases between. The CDR3 extends over 17 amino acids. For the CDR3, the DNA is TGTGCCAGCGGGATAACTCCAGGGGCGGGATTGGTCTACGAGCAGTACTTC. Amino acids: CASGITPGAGLVYEQYF.

The chain recombines TRBV15 with TRBJ1-5, with 7 bases fitting TRBD1. In germline, CDR1 is LNHNV, CDR2 YYDKDF (reference sequence). The length of the CDR3 is 18 residues. V lost 4 bases to trimming and J lost 2 bases; unmatched junction nucleotides: 14. As DNA, the CDR3 is TGTGCCACCAGCACCACTCAGGGGGGGGCAAGAGGCAATCAGCCCCAGCATTTT. It translates to CATSTTQGGARGNQPQHF.

This rearrangement joins TRBV6-1 to TRBJ1-5; no reliable D call. This CDR3 is 15 amino acids long. The germline V and J ends were trimmed by 4 bases and 0 bases, with 10 bases remaining between them. From germline, CDR1 is MNHNS and CDR2 SASEGT. As DNA, the CDR3 is TGTGCCAGCAGTGGACGACGGGATAGCAATCAGCCCCAGCATTTT. This translates into CASSGRRDSNQPQHF.

The chain links TRBV27 to TRBJ2-5, with 9 nucleotides matching TRBD2. The length of the CDR3 is 14 residues. Germline-derived CDR1 and CDR2 are MNHEY and SMNVEV (reference sequence). With V trimmed by 4 bases and J by 2 bases, 2 bases remained unmatched. CDR3 in amino acids: CASSSLAGQETQYF. The CDR3 DNA sequence: TGTGCCAGCAGTTCGCTAGCGGGGCAAGAGACCCAGTACTTC.

This clone was seen only a few times. This chain connects TRBV28 to TRBJ2-7; D is possibly TRBD1 or TRBD2 (6 bases each). Germline V CDR1 and CDR2: MDHEN, SYDVKM. The CDR3 runs to 12 residues. V was trimmed by 11 bases and J by 0 bases, leaving 11 bases between them. Here the CDR3 DNA reads TGTGCCGGGGGCGGGAACTCCTACGAGCAGTACTTC. Its protein is CAGGGNSYEQYF.

The genes are TRBV7-8 and TRBJ2-1, with 8 positions matching TRBD2. Germline assignment: CDR1 SGHVS and CDR2 FQNEAQ. This CDR3 comprises 15 residues. The trim removed 5 bases at V and 4 bases at J, leaving 7 bases unmatched. The CDR3 DNA sequence: TGTGCCAGCAGCCGCCAGCGGGGGACGTACAATGAGCAGTTCTTC. Its translation: CASSRQRGTYNEQFF.

The chain uses TRBV28 and TRBJ2-4, with 10 bases aligning to TRBD2. In germline, CDR1 is MDHEN, CDR2 SYDVKM. This CDR3 is built from 16 residues. The V segment lost 3 bases and the J segment 7 bases; nucleotides outside the gene matches: 9. The CDR3 spells CASSFGAGGQANIQYF. The DNA for the CDR3 is TGTGCCAGCAGTTTTGGAGCGGGAGGGCAGGCGAACATTCAGTACTTC.

This sequence joins TRBV7-2 and TRBJ2-1; 8 bases are a match to TRBD1. Germline V lookup: CDR1 SGHTA, CDR2 FQGNSA. Losses at the gene ends were 5 bases for V and 5 bases for J; bases not matched to a gene: 8. This CDR3 is 15 amino acids long. CDR3 nucleotide sequence: TGTGCCAGCAGCCCTCCGGGACAGGTTGACAATGAGCAGTTCTTC. It is translated as CASSPPGQVDNEQFF.

The chain couples TRBV15 to TRBJ1-4, with TRBD1 matching 8 bases. The germline gives CDR1 LNHNV, CDR2 YYDKDF (reference sequence). V was clipped by 3 bases and J by 5 bases; unmatched bases: 8. The CDR3 runs 16 residues. This CDR3 is CATSSPGTGINEKLFF. The CDR3 bases are TGTGCCACCAGCAGTCCCGGGACAGGAATAAATGAAAAACTGTTTTTT.

The genes are TRBV27 and TRBJ1-2, with 7 bases that match TRBD1. The CDR3 has 17 amino acids. Per germline, CDR1 MNHEY and CDR2 SMNVEV (reference sequence). Losses at the gene ends were 4 bases for V and 8 bases for J; bases not matched to a gene: 19. DNA for the CDR3: TGTGCCAGCAGTTCCTTCATTCGACAGGGCCGGAGAGGCGGCTACACCTTC. Translation: CASSSFIRQGRRGGYTF.

The CDR3: CASSLVQAQETQYF. CDR3 nucleotide sequence: TGCGCCAGCAGCTTGGTTCAGGCCCAAGAGACCCAGTACTTC. The gene calls are TRBV5-1 and TRBJ2-5, with D unresolved. Trimming removed 0 bases at V and 1 base at J, with 7 bases between. CDR3 length equals 14 residues. CDR1 is SGHRS, CDR2 YFSETQ, per germline. Full variable domain (rest looked up from reference TRBV5-1 and TRBJ2-5): KAGVTQTPRYLIKTRGQQVTLSCSPISGHRSVSWYQQTPGQGLQFLFEYFSETQRNKGNFPGRFSGRQFSNSRSEMNVSTLELGDSALYLCASSLVQAQETQYFGPGTRLLVL.

The chain joins TRBV11-2 to TRBJ2-7; 8 positions agree with TRBD1. The CDR3 spans 14 residues. V shed 8 bases and J 3 bases; nucleotides not matched to a gene: 9. CDR1 SGHAT and CDR2 FQNNGV come from the germline V gene. CDR3 residues: CASCGQGANYEQYF. The CDR3 coding sequence is TGTGCCAGCTGTGGGCAGGGGGCGAACTACGAGCAGTACTTC.